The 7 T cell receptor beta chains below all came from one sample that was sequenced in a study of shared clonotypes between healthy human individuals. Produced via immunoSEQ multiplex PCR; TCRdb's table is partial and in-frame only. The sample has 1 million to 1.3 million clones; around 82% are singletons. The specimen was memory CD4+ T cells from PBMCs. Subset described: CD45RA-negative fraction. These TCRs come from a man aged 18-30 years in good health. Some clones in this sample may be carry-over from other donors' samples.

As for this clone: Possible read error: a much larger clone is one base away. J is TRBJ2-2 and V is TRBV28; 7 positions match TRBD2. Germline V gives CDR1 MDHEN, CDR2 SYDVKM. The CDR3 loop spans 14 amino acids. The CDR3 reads CASTAGADTGELLF. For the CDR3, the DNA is TGTGCCAGCACGGCGGGAGCGGACACCGGGGAGCTGCTTTTT.

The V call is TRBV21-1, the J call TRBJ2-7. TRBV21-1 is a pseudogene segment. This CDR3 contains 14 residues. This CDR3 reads CASSRGREIGEQYF. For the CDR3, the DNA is TGTGCCAGCAGCAGGGGCCGGGAAATCGGGGAGCAGTACTTC.

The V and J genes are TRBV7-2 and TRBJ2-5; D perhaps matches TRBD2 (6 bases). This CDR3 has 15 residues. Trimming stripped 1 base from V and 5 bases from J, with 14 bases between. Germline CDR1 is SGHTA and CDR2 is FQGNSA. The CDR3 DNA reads TGTGCCAGCAGCTTAGTACTACGGACTACGGAGACCCAGTACTTC. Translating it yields CASSLVLRTTETQYF.

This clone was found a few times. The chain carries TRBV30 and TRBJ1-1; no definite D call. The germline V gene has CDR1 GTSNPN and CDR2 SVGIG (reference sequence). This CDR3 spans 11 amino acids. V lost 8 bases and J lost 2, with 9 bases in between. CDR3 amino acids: CAGFYNTEAFF. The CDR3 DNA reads TGTGCCGGGTTCTATAACACTGAAGCTTTCTTT.

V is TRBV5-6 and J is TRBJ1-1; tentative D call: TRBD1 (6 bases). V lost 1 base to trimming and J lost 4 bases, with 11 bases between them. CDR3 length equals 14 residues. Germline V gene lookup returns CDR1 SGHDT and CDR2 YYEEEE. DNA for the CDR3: TGTGCCAGCAGCTTGAGGACAGCCCTCACTGAAGCTTTCTTT. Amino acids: CASSLRTALTEAFF.

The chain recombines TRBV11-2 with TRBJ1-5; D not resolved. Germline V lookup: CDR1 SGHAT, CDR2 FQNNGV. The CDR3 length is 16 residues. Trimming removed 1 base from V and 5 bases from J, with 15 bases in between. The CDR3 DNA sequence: TGTGCCAGCAGCTTAGGCGGTGCCGTTTCCGATCAGCCCCAGCATTTT. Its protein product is CASSLGGAVSDQPQHF.

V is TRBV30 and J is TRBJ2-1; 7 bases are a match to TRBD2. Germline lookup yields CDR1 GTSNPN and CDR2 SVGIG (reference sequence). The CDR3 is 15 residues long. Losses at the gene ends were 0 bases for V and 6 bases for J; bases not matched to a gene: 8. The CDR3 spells CAWSVGGSSLNEQFF. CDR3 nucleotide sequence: TGTGCCTGGAGTGTGGGGGGGAGTTCGCTCAATGAGCAGTTCTTC.